Shown below are 5 T cell receptor beta chains from a single sample sequenced in a study of CD8+ T cells in alopecia areata. The authors extracted RNA and reverse transcribed it into cDNA as the sequencing template. The method was immunoSEQ multiplex PCR; TCRdb's version includes in-frame clones alone and lacks a portion of them. The profile shows roughly 40,000 clones, roughly 65% of them singletons. Sample treatment: oral pan-JAK inhibitor, 5-10 mg twice daily. Source: CD8+ T cells sorted from blood, taken at week 4, from a patient treated with tofacitinib. The source is a human donor with alopecia areata.

The V call is TRBV19, the J call TRBJ1-1; D not resolved. The CDR3 covers 13 residues. Germline-derived CDR1 and CDR2 are LNHDA and SQIVND (reference sequence). V lost 4 bases to trimming and J lost 4 bases, with 10 bases between them. CDR3 DNA sequence: TGTGCCAGTAGTAGGCTGTTTGGCACTGAAGCTTTCTTT. Translation gives CASSRLFGTEAFF.

The chain links TRBV29-1 to TRBJ2-7, with 7 bases identical to TRBD1. The V and J ends lost 7 bases and 3 bases, in that order; junction bases with no gene match: 3. This CDR3 has 11 amino acids. Germline V gene sequence: CDR1 SQVTM, CDR2 ANQGSEA. Here the CDR3 DNA reads TGCAGCGGCAGGGACAGCTACGAGCAGTACTTC. Translated: CSGRDSYEQYF.

The chain carries TRBV29-1 and TRBJ2-7; tentatively, D is TRBD1 (7 bases). This CDR3 has 14 residues. CDR1 is SQVTM, CDR2 ANQGSEA, per germline. Between the trimmed V and J ends, which lost 2 bases and 3 bases, there was a span of 14 bases. Here the CDR3 reads CSVEIAGTDYEQYF. In DNA, the CDR3 is TGCAGCGTTGAAATTGCGGGGACAGACTACGAGCAGTACTTC.

This clone was observed a handful of times. The chain combines TRBV10-2 with TRBJ1-1; 7 bases are a match to TRBD1. The CDR3 sequence is 14 residues long. V gave up 5 bases and J gave up 4 bases; unmatched junction bases: 7. CDR1 and CDR2 from the germline V gene are WSHSY and SAAADI. The CDR3, as DNA: TGCGCCAGCAGTTCCAACAGGGGTTCCACTGAAGCTTTCTTT. Translating gives CASSSNRGSTEAFF.

The V call is TRBV29-1, the J call TRBJ1-1, with D possibly being TRBD1 (6 bases). V gave up 7 bases and J gave up 0 bases, with 21 bases separating them. The CDR3 is made up of 16 amino acids. The germline CDR1 and CDR2 sequences are SQVTM and ANQGSEA. This chain's CDR3 is CSADGGHRSMNTEAFF. In DNA form, the CDR3 reads TGCAGCGCTGACGGGGGACATAGGTCGATGAACACTGAAGCTTTCTTT.